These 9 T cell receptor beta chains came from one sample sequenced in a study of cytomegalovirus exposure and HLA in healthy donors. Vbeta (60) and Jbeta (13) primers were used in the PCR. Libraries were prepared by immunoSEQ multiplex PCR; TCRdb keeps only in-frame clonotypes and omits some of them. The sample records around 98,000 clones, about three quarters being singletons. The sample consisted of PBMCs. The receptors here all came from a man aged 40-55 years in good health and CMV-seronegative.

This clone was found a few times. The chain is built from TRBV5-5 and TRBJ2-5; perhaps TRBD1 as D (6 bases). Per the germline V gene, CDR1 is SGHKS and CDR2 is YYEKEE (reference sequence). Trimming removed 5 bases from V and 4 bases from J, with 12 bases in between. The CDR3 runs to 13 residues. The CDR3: CASSTGRGETQYF. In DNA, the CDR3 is TGTGCCAGCAGTACAGGGAGAGGAGAGACCCAGTACTTC.

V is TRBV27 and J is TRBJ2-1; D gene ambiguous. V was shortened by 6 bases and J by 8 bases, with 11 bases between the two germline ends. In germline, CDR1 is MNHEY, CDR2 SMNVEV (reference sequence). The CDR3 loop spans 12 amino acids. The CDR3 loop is CASSRPPDEQFF. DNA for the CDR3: TGTGCCAGCAGCCGCCCACCGGATGAGCAGTTCTTC.

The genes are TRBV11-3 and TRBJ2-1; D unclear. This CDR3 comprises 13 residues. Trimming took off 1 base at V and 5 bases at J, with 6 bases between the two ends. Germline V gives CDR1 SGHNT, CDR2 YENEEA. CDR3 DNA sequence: TGTGCCAGCAGCTTAGCGTCCCACAATGAGCAGTTCTTC. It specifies CASSLASHNEQFF.

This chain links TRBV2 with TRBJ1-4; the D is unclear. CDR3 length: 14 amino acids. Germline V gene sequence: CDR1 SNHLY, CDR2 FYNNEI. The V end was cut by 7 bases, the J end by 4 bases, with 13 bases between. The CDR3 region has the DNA TGTGCCAGCAAGCCCGGGGAACTTAATGAAAAACTGTTTTTT. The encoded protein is CASKPGELNEKLFF.

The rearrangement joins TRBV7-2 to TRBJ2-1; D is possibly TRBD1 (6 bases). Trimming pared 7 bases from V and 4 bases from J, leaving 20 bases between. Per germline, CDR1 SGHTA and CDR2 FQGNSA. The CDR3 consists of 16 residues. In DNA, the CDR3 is TGTGCCAGCACCTTCCCCCCCCGGGACAAGTACAATGAGCAGTTCTTC. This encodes CASTFPPRDKYNEQFF.

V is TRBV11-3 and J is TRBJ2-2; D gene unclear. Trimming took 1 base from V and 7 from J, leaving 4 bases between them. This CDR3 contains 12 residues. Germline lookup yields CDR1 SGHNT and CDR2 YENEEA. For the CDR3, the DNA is TGTGCCAGCAGCTTAGCGGTCGGGGAGCTGTTTTTT. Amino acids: CASSLAVGELFF.

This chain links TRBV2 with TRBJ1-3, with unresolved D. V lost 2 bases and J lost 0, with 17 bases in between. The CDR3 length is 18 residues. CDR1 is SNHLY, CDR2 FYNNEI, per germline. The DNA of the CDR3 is TGTGCCAGCAGTGAACTCCTTTTAGGAGGTCTCTCTGGAAACACCATATATTTT. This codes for CASSELLLGGLSGNTIYF.

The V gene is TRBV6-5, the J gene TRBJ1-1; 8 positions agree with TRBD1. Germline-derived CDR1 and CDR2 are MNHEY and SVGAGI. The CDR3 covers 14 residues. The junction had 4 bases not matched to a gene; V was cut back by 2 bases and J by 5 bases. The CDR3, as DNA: TGTGCCAGCAGTTACGACAGGGGAGCTACTGAAGCTTTCTTT. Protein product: CASSYDRGATEAFF.

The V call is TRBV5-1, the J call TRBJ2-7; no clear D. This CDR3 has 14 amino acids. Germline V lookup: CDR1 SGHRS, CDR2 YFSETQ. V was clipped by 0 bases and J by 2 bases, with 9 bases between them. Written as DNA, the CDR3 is TGCGCCAGCAGCTTGGTACAACCCCCCTACGAGCAGTACTTC. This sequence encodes CASSLVQPPYEQYF.